One and the same sample provided the 31 T cell receptor beta chains below, sequenced in a study of PD-1 blockade in classical Hodgkin lymphoma. Time point: cycle 4 day 1 (C4D1), after less than 7 weeks of nivolumab. Each patient experienced a relapse that followed autologous stem cell transplantation, and brentuximab vedotin exposure varied. Produced via immunoSEQ multiplex PCR; TCRdb's table is partial and in-frame only. The sample yields some 93,000 clones, 83% seen once. The sequencing here drew on peripheral blood mononuclear cells (PBMCs), taken before the fourth cycle of nivolumab. The receptors derive from a human donor with classical Hodgkin lymphoma.

The V call is TRBV7-9, the J call TRBJ1-1, with D perhaps TRBD1 (5 bases). The CDR3 runs 14 residues. V dropped 0 bases and J dropped 5 bases, with 10 bases sitting between them. CDR1 and CDR2 (germline): SEHNR, FQNEAQ (reference sequence). This CDR3 is CASSLAQGSTEAFF. CDR3 in DNA: TGTGCCAGCAGCTTAGCCCAGGGCAGTACTGAAGCTTTCTTT.

The chain joins TRBV7-9 to TRBJ1-2; 8 nucleotides match TRBD1. V dropped 5 bases and J dropped 7; count of bases not matched to a gene: 6. The CDR3 extends over 13 amino acids. Germline CDR1 reads SEHNR; CDR2 reads FQNEAQ (reference sequence). The CDR3 DNA reads TGTGCCAGCAGCCTTGACAGGGGTTCTGGCTACACCTTC. Amino acid sequence: CASSLDRGSGYTF. The whole variable domain, filled in from reference TRBV7-9 and TRBJ1-2, reads DTGVSQNPRHKITKRGQNVTFRCDPISEHNRLYWYRQTLGQGPEFLTYFQNEAQLEKSRLLSDRFSAERPKGSFSTLEIQRTEQGDSAMYLCASSLDRGSGYTFGSGTRLTVV.

V is TRBV15 and J is TRBJ2-7; 8 bases are shared with TRBD2. V lost 11 bases, J lost 6 bases, and 12 bases stayed unmatched. Germline values: CDR1 LNHNV, CDR2 YYDKDF (reference sequence). This CDR3 is built from 13 residues. The CDR3 sequence is CAAGGGSHAEQYF. In DNA, the CDR3 is TGTGCCGCCGGGGGGGGCTCACATGCCGAGCAGTACTTC.

This chain connects TRBV6-5 to TRBJ1-4, with D possibly matching TRBD1 (5 bases). Germline V gene data show CDR1 as MNHEY and CDR2 as SVGAGI. The CDR3 has 14 amino acids. Trimming shortened V by 7 bases and J by 3 bases, and 12 bases separated the two germline ends. The CDR3 DNA is TGTGCCAGCATCGGGGGGTTATCTAATGAAAAACTGTTTTTT. Amino acids: CASIGGLSNEKLFF.

V and J are TRBV4-3 and TRBJ2-7, with 10 nucleotides matching TRBD1. Germline values: CDR1 LGHNA, CDR2 YSLEER. J lost 1 base, V lost 4 bases, and 4 bases had no gene match. There are 15 residues in the CDR3. The CDR3, as DNA: TGCGCCAGCAGCCGGGGGACAGGGGCTTCCTACGAGCAGTACTTC. Translating it yields CASSRGTGASYEQYF.

The chain uses TRBV28 and TRBJ1-5, with D tentatively TRBD1 (5 bases). Germline values: CDR1 MDHEN, CDR2 SYDVKM. The CDR3 totals 16 residues. V lost 4 bases and J lost 9, with 22 bases in between. CDR3 region: CASSSTGSGAKRPQHF. CDR3 in DNA: TGTGCCAGCAGTTCAACGGGTTCCGGGGCGAAGAGGCCCCAGCATTTT. The whole variable domain, filled in from reference TRBV28 and TRBJ1-5, reads DVKVTQSSRYLVKRTGEKVFLECVQDMDHENMFWYRQDPGLGLRLIYFSYDVKMKEKGDIPEGYSVSREKKERFSLILESASTNQTSMYLCASSSTGSGAKRPQHFGDGTRLSIL.

This chain links TRBV9 with TRBJ1-2; a possible D gene is TRBD1 (5 bases). The CDR3 extends over 12 amino acids. Germline CDR1 is SGDLS and CDR2 is YYNGEE. The ends were cut back, 7 bases at V and 8 bases at J, with 15 bases in the middle. CDR3 sequence reads: CASGTELRGYTF. The CDR3 region has the DNA TGTGCCAGCGGGACCGAGCTTCGGGGCTACACCTTC.

The rearrangement joins TRBV7-6 to TRBJ1-1; tentative D call: TRBD1 (5 bases). Germline V gene sequence: CDR1 SGHVS, CDR2 FNYEAQ. This CDR3 has 13 residues. V lost 2 bases to trimming and J lost 1 base, with 5 bases between them. The CDR3 loop is CASSLQGNTEAFF. DNA for the CDR3: TGTGCCAGCAGCTTACAGGGGAACACTGAAGCTTTCTTT.

J is TRBJ1-2 and V is TRBV10-1; TRBD1 aligns across 10 bases. Germline CDR1 WNHNN, CDR2 SYGVQD (reference sequence). The CDR3 length is 14 residues. V was pared by 3 bases and J by 5 bases, with 3 bases of the junction left unmatched. The CDR3 DNA sequence: TGCGCCAGCAGTGATGGACAGGGGGTTTATGGCTACACCTTC. Residues: CASSDGQGVYGYTF.

The chain couples TRBV10-3 to TRBJ2-3; 7 bases map to TRBD2. CDR3 length: 13 amino acids. Trimming cost V 11 bases and J 6 bases; bases outside gene matches: 11. Germline loops: CDR1 ENHRY, CDR2 SYGVKD. In DNA form, the CDR3 reads TGTGCCTCGGCAGCTGGGGAGGGTGATACGCAGTATTTT. Its protein product is CASAAGEGDTQYF.

This clone was recorded only once. The CDR3 region is CASSVVGQNTEAFF. CDR3 bases: TGTGCCAGCAGCGTAGTAGGGCAGAACACTGAAGCTTTCTTT. The chain combines TRBV9 with TRBJ1-1; D is undetermined. Germline values: CDR1 SGDLS, CDR2 YYNGEE. V gave up 0 bases and J gave up 1 base, with 7 bases separating them. The CDR3 totals 14 residues. Combining the CDR3 with reference TRBV9 and TRBJ1-1 gives the whole variable domain DSGVTQTPKHLITATGQRVTLRCSPRSGDLSVYWYQQSLDQGLQFLIQYYNGEERAKGNILERFSAQQFPDLHSELNLSSLELGDSALYFCASSVVGQNTEAFFGQGTRLTVV.

The rearrangement joins TRBV7-2 to TRBJ2-2, with 12 bases that match TRBD2. The germline CDR1 and CDR2 sequences are SGHTA and FQGNSA. This CDR3 has 16 residues. V was clipped by 4 bases and J by 8 bases; unmatched bases: 8. The CDR3 bases are TGTGCCAGCAGCTCATCACTAGGACTAGCGGGAGGGGAGCTGTTTTTT. Residues: CASSSSLGLAGGELFF.

This chain uses TRBV19 with TRBJ2-1, with 10 bases aligning to TRBD2. Looked up from germline, CDR1 is LNHDA and CDR2 is SQIVND (reference sequence). This CDR3 region has 14 residues. V was pared by 9 bases and J by 3 bases, with 5 bases of the junction left unmatched. The CDR3, as DNA: TGTGCCAGCACTAGCGGGATTTTCTACAATGAGCAGTTCTTC. Amino acid sequence: CASTSGIFYNEQFF.

This chain connects TRBV30 to TRBJ1-1, with no clear D. Trimming took off 3 bases at V and 0 bases at J, with 11 bases between the two ends. The CDR3 has 14 residues. Germline V gives CDR1 GTSNPN, CDR2 SVGIG (reference sequence). CDR3 nucleotide sequence: TGTGCCTGGAGCAAGTCGCAGTTGAACACTGAAGCTTTCTTT. Amino acids: CAWSKSQLNTEAFF.

The chain carries TRBV30 and TRBJ2-5; possible D gene TRBD1, 6 bases. The J call may be mistaken, given a closer DNA end match to TRBJ2-7. Per germline, CDR1 GTSNPN and CDR2 SVGIG (reference sequence). The CDR3 has 10 residues. CDR3 DNA: TGTGCCTTACAGGGACACGAGCAGTACTTC. Its protein is CALQGHEQYF.

This clone was found many times. The chain links TRBV10-3 to TRBJ2-2, with D possibly being TRBD1 (8 bases). CDR1 ENHRY and CDR2 SYGVKD come from the germline V gene. The CDR3 is made up of 12 amino acids. Trimming left V 10 bases short and J 6 bases short, with 12 bases between. CDR3 DNA sequence: TGTGCCACAACAGGGGGGGCCGGGGAGCTGTTTTTT. It specifies CATTGGAGELFF.

V gene TRBV6-5 combines with J gene TRBJ2-1, with TRBD2 identical over 8 bases. The V gene end was trimmed by 0 bases and the J gene end by 4 bases; junction bases not matched to a gene: 5. This CDR3 contains 16 residues. Germline V gives CDR1 MNHEY, CDR2 SVGAGI. The CDR3: CASSYSLAGHYNEQFF. DNA of the CDR3: TGTGCCAGCAGTTACTCGCTAGCGGGTCATTACAATGAGCAGTTCTTC.

The rearrangement links TRBV10-3 to TRBJ2-1; TRBD2 matches 10 bases. This CDR3 region has 15 residues. Unmatched junction bases numbered 7, after V lost 4 bases and J lost 7 bases. The germline gives CDR1 ENHRY, CDR2 SYGVKD. In DNA form, the CDR3 reads TGTGCCATCAGTGGGGCTAGCGGGAGTGCGAATGAGCAGTTCTTC. Protein product: CAISGASGSANEQFF.

The chain joins TRBV7-9 to TRBJ1-1; D remains unclear. CDR3 size: 13 residues. CDR1 and CDR2 (germline): SEHNR, FQNEAQ (reference sequence). Trimming removed 7 bases at V and 7 bases at J, with 16 bases between. CDR3 region: CASNGLGSSEAFF. The CDR3 region has the DNA TGTGCCAGCAACGGTCTTGGCTCCAGTGAAGCTTTCTTT.

The chain recombines TRBV2 with TRBJ2-7; tentatively, D is TRBD1 (5 bases). Trimming left V 3 bases short and J 5 bases short, with 14 bases between. Germline loops: CDR1 SNHLY, CDR2 FYNNEI. The CDR3 contains 14 residues. The CDR3, as DNA: TGTGCCAGCAGTGAGTCAGGGATTCGGGACGAGCAGTACTTC. It is translated as CASSESGIRDEQYF.

The rearrangement uses TRBV2 and TRBJ2-5; TRBD2 matches at 7 bases. This CDR3 comprises 15 residues. With 2 bases clipped from V and 4 bases from J, the junction kept 7 bases outside the gene matches. Germline CDR1 and CDR2: SNHLY and FYNNEI. The CDR3 bases are TGTGCCAGCAGTGAAAGTGGGAGGGCACGAGAGACCCAGTACTTC. It encodes CASSESGRARETQYF.

The chain has TRBV5-1 and TRBJ2-3, with 10 bases identical to TRBD2. CDR3 length equals 14 residues. The V gene's germline CDR1 is SGHRS and CDR2 YFSETQ. Trimming took 10 bases from V and 3 from J; bases not matched to a gene: 8. CDR3 region: CAGKAGGPTDTQYF. For the CDR3, the DNA is TGCGCCGGAAAAGCGGGAGGGCCAACAGATACGCAGTATTTT. Supplemented by reference TRBV5-1 and TRBJ2-3, the full variable domain reads KAGVTQTPRYLIKTRGQQVTLSCSPISGHRSVSWYQQTPGQGLQFLFEYFSETQRNKGNFPGRFSGRQFSNSRSEMNVSTLELGDSALYLCAGKAGGPTDTQYFGPGTRLTVL.

V usage is TRBV10-3 and J usage is TRBJ2-1; TRBD2 aligns across 7 bases. This CDR3 comprises 14 residues. Germline-derived CDR1 and CDR2 are ENHRY and SYGVKD. V was clipped by 2 bases and J by 7 bases; unmatched bases: 5. Written as DNA, the CDR3 is TGTGCCATCAGTGAGGTGGGGGGAGGGAATGAGCAGTTCTTC. Its protein is CAISEVGGGNEQFF.

The chain has TRBV9 and TRBJ2-3; D perhaps matches TRBD2 (6 bases). In germline, CDR1 is SGDLS, CDR2 YYNGEE. V was cut by 0 bases and J by 2 bases, with 7 bases left in between. This CDR3 has 14 residues. CDR3 residues: CASSVGRVTDTQYF. DNA of the CDR3: TGTGCCAGCAGCGTAGGGAGGGTCACAGATACGCAGTATTTT.

The chain joins TRBV5-1 to TRBJ1-2; 10 positions match TRBD1. The CDR3 runs 15 residues. CDR1 is SGHRS and CDR2 is YFSETQ in the germline V gene. V gave up 4 bases and J gave up 3 bases; unmatched junction bases: 6. CDR3 amino acids: CASSRGTGEDYGYTF. In nucleotides, the CDR3 is TGCGCCAGCAGCCGCGGGACAGGGGAGGACTATGGCTACACCTTC.

This clone was seen a handful of times. The chain carries TRBV23-1 and TRBJ2-2; tentative D call: TRBD2 (6 bases). TRBV23-1 is designated an ORF whose function remains uncertain. V dropped 6 bases and J dropped 5 bases, with 25 bases sitting between them. The CDR3 length is 18 residues. In DNA form, the CDR3 reads TGCGCCAGCAGCTCCCGCGATAGCCGGGAGATCGGAACCGGGGAGCTGTTTTTT. Protein product: CASSSRDSREIGTGELFF.

The CDR3 nucleotides are TGTGCCAGCAGTTTCAATGGAGGGTTCGAGACCCAGTACTTC. Amino acids: CASSFNGGFETQYF. The chain recombines TRBV27 with TRBJ2-5; maybe TRBD2 (6 bases). Between the trimmed V and J ends, which lost 3 bases and 5 bases, there was a span of 13 bases. Looked up from germline, CDR1 is MNHEY and CDR2 is SMNVEV (reference sequence). CDR3 length equals 14 residues.

The V and J genes are TRBV2 and TRBJ2-1; D is ambiguous. Germline V gene sequence: CDR1 SNHLY, CDR2 FYNNEI. The CDR3 extends over 11 amino acids. V was pared by 7 bases and J by 14 bases, with 15 bases between. DNA for the CDR3: TGTGCCAGCACTGCGCTGACAAGGGAGTTCTTC. Its protein is CASTALTREFF.

V is TRBV29-1 and J is TRBJ1-4; possibly TRBD1 for D (5 bases). Germline loops: CDR1 SQVTM, CDR2 ANQGSEA. CDR3 length: 11 residues. The CDR3 DNA is TGCAGGGGGGTTTCTAATGAAAAACTGTTTTTT. Protein sequence: CRGVSNEKLFF. Full variable domain (rest looked up from reference TRBV29-1 and TRBJ1-4): SAVISQKPSRDICQRGTSLTIQCQVDSQVTMMFWYRQQPGQSLTLIATANQGSEATYESGFVIDKFPISRPNLTFSTLTVSNMSPEDSSIYLCRGVSNEKLFFGSGTQLSVL.

This chain joins TRBV19 and TRBJ1-2; D remains unclear. CDR1 is LNHDA and CDR2 is SQIVND in the germline V gene (reference sequence). The CDR3 runs to 15 residues. V lost 5 bases and J lost 0, with 13 bases in between. CDR3 bases: TGTGCCAGTAGTGGAGAACAGTCACCTAACTATGGCTACACCTTC. The encoded protein is CASSGEQSPNYGYTF.

The chain links TRBV4-2 to TRBJ1-1; the D gene is possibly TRBD1 (6 bases). Trimming cost V 3 bases and J 3 bases, with 14 bases left between them. Germline V gene data show CDR1 as LGHNA and CDR2 as YNFKEQ. The CDR3 is 15 amino acids. Here the CDR3 DNA reads TGTGCCAGCAGCCATAAACAGGGCGGCGACACTGAAGCTTTCTTT. Its protein is CASSHKQGGDTEAFF.